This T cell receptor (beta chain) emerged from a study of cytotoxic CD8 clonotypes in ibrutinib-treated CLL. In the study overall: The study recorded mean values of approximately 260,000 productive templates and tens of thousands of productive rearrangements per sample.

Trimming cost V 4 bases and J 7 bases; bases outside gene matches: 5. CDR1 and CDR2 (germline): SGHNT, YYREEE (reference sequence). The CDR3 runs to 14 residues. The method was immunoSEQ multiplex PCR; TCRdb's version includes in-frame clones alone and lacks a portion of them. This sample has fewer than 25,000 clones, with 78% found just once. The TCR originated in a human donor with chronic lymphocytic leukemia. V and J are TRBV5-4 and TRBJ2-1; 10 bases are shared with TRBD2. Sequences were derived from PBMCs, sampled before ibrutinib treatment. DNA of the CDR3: TGTGCCAGCAGCCAGCGGGAGGGCGGGAATGAGCAGTTCTTC. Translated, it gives CASSQREGGNEQFF. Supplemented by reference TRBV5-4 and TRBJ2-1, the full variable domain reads ETGVTQSPTHLIKTRGQQVTLRCSSQSGHNTVSWYQQALGQGPQFIFQYYREEENGRGNFPPRFSGLQFPNYSSELNVNALELDDSALYLCASSQREGGNEQFFGPGTRLTVL.